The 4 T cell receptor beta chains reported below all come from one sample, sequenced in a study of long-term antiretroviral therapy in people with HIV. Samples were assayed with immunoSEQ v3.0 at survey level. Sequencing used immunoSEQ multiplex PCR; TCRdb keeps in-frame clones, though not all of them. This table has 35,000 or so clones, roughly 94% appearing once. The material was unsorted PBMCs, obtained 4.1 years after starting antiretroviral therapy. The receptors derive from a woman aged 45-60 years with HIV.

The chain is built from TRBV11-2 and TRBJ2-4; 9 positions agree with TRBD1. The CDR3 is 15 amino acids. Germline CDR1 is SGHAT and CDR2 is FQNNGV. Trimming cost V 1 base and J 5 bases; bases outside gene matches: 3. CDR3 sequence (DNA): TGTGCCAGCAGCTTAGTCCGGGACAGGGAAAACATTCAGTACTTC. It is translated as CASSLVRDRENIQYF.

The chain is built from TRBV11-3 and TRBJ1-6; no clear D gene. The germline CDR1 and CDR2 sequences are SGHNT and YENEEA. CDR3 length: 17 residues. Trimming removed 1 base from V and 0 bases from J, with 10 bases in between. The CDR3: CASSLGLLSSYNSPLHF. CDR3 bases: TGTGCCAGCAGCTTAGGACTCCTGAGCTCCTATAATTCACCCCTCCACTTT.

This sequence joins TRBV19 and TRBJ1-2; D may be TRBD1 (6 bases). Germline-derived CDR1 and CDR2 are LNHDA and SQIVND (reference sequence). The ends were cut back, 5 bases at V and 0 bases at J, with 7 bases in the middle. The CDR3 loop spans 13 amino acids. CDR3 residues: CASSGQPNYGYTF. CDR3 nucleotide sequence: TGTGCCAGTAGTGGACAGCCTAACTATGGCTACACCTTC. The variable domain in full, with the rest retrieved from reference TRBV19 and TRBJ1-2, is DGGITQSPKYLFRKEGQNVTLSCEQNLNHDAMYWYRQDPGQGLRLIYYSQIVNDFQKGDIAEGYSVSREKKESFPLTVTSAQKNPTAFYLCASSGQPNYGYTFGSGTRLTVV.

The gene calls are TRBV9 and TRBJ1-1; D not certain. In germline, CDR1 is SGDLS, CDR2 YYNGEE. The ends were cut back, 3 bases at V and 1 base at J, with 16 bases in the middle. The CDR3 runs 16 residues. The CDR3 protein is CASSGRGPEGNTEAFF. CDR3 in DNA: TGTGCCAGCAGCGGTCGCGGCCCGGAGGGGAACACTGAAGCTTTCTTT.